This TCR beta chain was sequenced in a study of T cells in localized non-small cell lung cancer. Study-level findings and limits: Adjacent lung was found to contain a median about 55 of the top 100 tumor clones. Uninvolved adjacent lung, not tumor, had the highest T cell clonality.

This clone is a singleton in its sample. The antigen remains undetermined. CDR3 length: 13 residues. The V and J ends lost 2 bases and 4 bases respectively, with 10 bases between them. Germline V gene sequence: CDR1 SGHNT, CDR2 YYREEE (reference sequence). TCRdb keeps only in-frame clones here, not all; method: immunoSEQ multiplex PCR. The table lists about 40,000 clones, 65% to 90% of them singletons. The sequences come from peripheral blood mononuclear cells, collected before any cancer treatment. The TCR sequence derives from a male donor aged 60 or older with stage II lung adenocarcinoma. The chain joins TRBV5-4 to TRBJ2-7; D unresolved. The DNA for the CDR3 is TGTGCCAGCAGCTTCTTCGAGCGATACGAGCAGTACTTC. Translation: CASSFFERYEQYF.